This T cell receptor (beta chain) derives from a study of cytomegalovirus exposure and HLA in healthy donors. Study at large: A data release that came early held 75 million to 85 million unique TCRs from HLA-typed donors.

The sample holds a few counts of this clone. Primers for the PCR totalled 60 Vbeta and 13 Jbeta. Clones were read by immunoSEQ multiplex PCR, and TCRdb kept only the in-frame ones, dropping some. The repertoire holds roughly 190,000 clones, with approximately 12% as singletons. This CDR3 comprises 14 residues. J gave up 6 bases and V 0 bases, and 2 bases lay outside the gene matches. Germline CDR1 LNHNV, CDR2 YYDKDF (reference sequence). Sequenced material: PBMCs. The chain joins TRBV15 to TRBJ2-7; 10 bases align to TRBD1. The origin of this receptor is a man in his fifties or sixties in good health and CMV-seropositive. CDR3 residues: CATSRDGDRGEQYV. CDR3 nucleotide sequence: TGTGCCACCAGCAGAGATGGGGACAGGGGCGAGCAGTACGTC.